A single sample gave rise to the 28 T cell receptor beta chains below, sequenced in a study of blood T cell repertoires in COVID-19. Data came from immunoSEQ multiplex PCR; TCRdb stores just in-frame clones and leaves some out. In the table there are fewer than 450,000 clones, under 95% of which are singletons. Sequenced input: peripheral blood. The receptors derive from a woman in her late teens or twenties who had recovered from COVID-19.

The chain links TRBV11-2 to TRBJ2-1; D gene unclear. Looked up from germline, CDR1 is SGHAT and CDR2 is FQNNGV. CDR3 length equals 16 residues. The V end lost 0 bases, the J end lost 9 bases, and 18 bases lay between the germline ends. As DNA, the CDR3 is TGTGCCAGCAGCTTAGATCGGCTAGTTGCCAATGGTGAGCAGTTCTTC. This codes for CASSLDRLVANGEQFF.

The chain employs TRBV7-2 and TRBJ2-2; D unclear. CDR3 size: 13 residues. Trimming removed 6 bases from V and 1 base from J, with 6 bases in between. The germline V gene encodes CDR1 SGHTA and CDR2 FQGNSA. CDR3 region: CASRDKNTGELFF. The CDR3 bases are TGTGCCAGCAGAGACAAGAACACCGGGGAGCTGTTTTTT.

The J gene is TRBJ2-2, the V gene TRBV6-1; D call uncertain. Germline loops: CDR1 MNHNS, CDR2 SASEGT. Trimming took off 2 bases at V and 6 bases at J, with 7 bases between the two ends. The CDR3 length is 13 residues. CDR3 protein: CASSEMSPGELFF. In DNA form, the CDR3 reads TGTGCCAGCAGTGAAATGAGTCCCGGGGAGCTGTTTTTT.

Here the CDR3 reads CASSPGFRGYGYTF. CDR3 bases: TGTGCCAGCAGCCCTGGATTTCGCGGGTATGGCTACACCTTC. The rearrangement uses TRBV19 and TRBJ1-2; D remains unclear. The CDR3 spans 14 residues. V dropped 9 bases and J dropped 5 bases, with 19 bases sitting between them. Germline CDR1 LNHDA, CDR2 SQIVND (reference sequence).

The CDR3 DNA is TGTGCCAGCAGCCCTTCGACAGGGCCCTACGAGCAGTACGTC. It specifies CASSPSTGPYEQYV. The chain links TRBV9 to TRBJ2-7; TRBD1 agrees at 7 bases. The V gene end was trimmed by 4 bases and the J gene end by 2 bases; junction bases not matched to a gene: 6. Germline V gene lookup returns CDR1 SGDLS and CDR2 YYNGEE. This CDR3 is built from 14 residues.

The V and J genes are TRBV6-5 and TRBJ1-2, with 7 bases fitting TRBD1. The V gene's germline CDR1 is MNHEY and CDR2 SVGAGI. Trimming at V came to 4 bases and at J to 4 bases, leaving 9 bases not matched to a gene. CDR3 length equals 15 residues. The CDR3: CASSFRDRISYGYTF. CDR3 coding DNA: TGTGCCAGCAGTTTTCGGGACAGAATATCCTATGGCTACACCTTC.

The chain employs TRBV6-2 or TRBV6-3 and TRBJ2-5, with 13 positions matching TRBD2. This CDR3 has 17 residues. With 0 bases clipped from V and 1 base from J, the junction kept 2 bases outside the gene matches. Looked up from germline, CDR1 is MNHEY and CDR2 is SVGEGT. The CDR3 here is CASSYSGLAGVQETQYF. CDR3 in DNA: TGTGCCAGCAGTTACTCCGGACTAGCGGGGGTCCAAGAGACCCAGTACTTC.

The chain links TRBV21-1 to TRBJ2-7; the table's D gene call, TRBD2, was not cross checked with the DNA. TRBV21-1 is given as a pseudogene. The CDR3 has 15 residues. The CDR3 bases are TGTGCCAGCAGCAAACGTGGGAGGGTGGTGGGTGAGCAGTACGTC. It codes for CASSKRGRVVGEQYV.

V gene TRBV12-3 or TRBV12-4 combines with J gene TRBJ1-2; D may be TRBD1 (6 bases). Between the trimmed V and J ends, which lost 5 bases and 8 bases, there was a span of 15 bases. CDR3 length equals 13 residues. The CDR3 DNA reads TGTGCCAGCAGTACAGGGTCGGGGTACGGCTACACCTTC. Amino acid sequence: CASSTGSGYGYTF.

This sequence joins TRBV4-3 and TRBJ1-2; TRBD1 is a possible D gene (5 bases). V lost 0 bases, J lost 4 bases, and 9 bases lay in between. The CDR3 consists of 14 residues. The V gene's germline CDR1 is LGHNA and CDR2 YSLEER. CDR3 nucleotides: TGCGCCAGCAGCCAAGACCGGGGGTCCTATGGCTACACCTTC. Encoded protein: CASSQDRGSYGYTF.

For this clone: One junction end disagrees with the germline gene, perhaps due to a read error. The rearrangement uses TRBV28 and TRBJ1-3; TRBD1 agrees at 7 bases. This CDR3 contains 12 residues. The germline V gene encodes CDR1 MDHEN and CDR2 SYDVKM. The CDR3 nucleotides read TGTGCCAGCAGTAATCCCCAGGGACAGAAGAATTTT. Its protein is CASSNPQGQKNF.

On this clone: Other DNA sequences from this sample encode an identical CDR3 as well. V gene TRBV6-2 or TRBV6-3 combines with J gene TRBJ1-5; no clear D gene. V was clipped by 3 bases and J by 2 bases, with 8 bases between them. Germline CDR1 is MNHEY and CDR2 is SVGEGT. The CDR3 has 14 residues. The CDR3, as DNA: TGTGCCAGCAGTTATTTGCAGGGCAATCAGCCCCAGCATTTT. This gives the protein CASSYLQGNQPQHF.

This clone was found many times. The chain carries TRBV18 and TRBJ2-2; D ambiguous. Germline V gene lookup returns CDR1 KGHSH and CDR2 LQKENI. There are 13 residues in the CDR3. V shed 2 bases and J shed 3 bases, with 4 bases lying between them. In DNA form, the CDR3 reads TGTGCCAGCTCACCAGAGGACACCGGGGAGCTGTTTTTT. Protein: CASSPEDTGELFF.

This clone was recorded once. The rearrangement links TRBV5-1 to TRBJ2-5; 9 bases match TRBD1. The CDR3 has 15 residues. Germline V gene lookup returns CDR1 SGHRS and CDR2 YFSETQ. V trimming: 4 bases; J trimming: 2 bases; junction bases outside the gene matches: 6. CDR3 amino acids: CASSGRDRVQETQYF. The CDR3 nucleotides are TGCGCCAGCAGCGGCCGGGACAGGGTTCAAGAGACCCAGTACTTC.

The V gene is TRBV11-3, the J gene TRBJ2-1, with D tentatively TRBD1 (6 bases). Deletions cut 3 bases from V and 4 bases from J, with 16 bases between. This CDR3 is built from 16 residues. Germline CDR1 reads SGHNT; CDR2 reads YENEEA. This CDR3 reads CASSFNSDSPYNEQFF. The CDR3 region has the DNA TGTGCCAGCAGCTTCAATTCGGACAGCCCTTACAATGAGCAGTTCTTC.

The V gene is TRBV7-9, the J gene TRBJ1-2; 7 positions agree with TRBD1. Germline lookup yields CDR1 SEHNR and CDR2 FQNEAQ (reference sequence). The CDR3 is 12 amino acids. V shed 5 bases, J shed 3 bases, and the junction held 0 bases outside the gene matches. CDR3 nucleotide sequence: TGTGCCAGCAGCGGACAGGACTATGGCTACACCTTC. Its protein product is CASSGQDYGYTF. The variable domain in full, completed from reference TRBV7-9 and TRBJ1-2, reads DTGVSQNPRHKITKRGQNVTFRCDPISEHNRLYWYRQTLGQGPEFLTYFQNEAQLEKSRLLSDRFSAERPKGSFSTLEIQRTEQGDSAMYLCASSGQDYGYTFGSGTRLTVV.

The chain couples TRBV15 to TRBJ2-1; 16 nucleotides match TRBD2. Trimming at V came to 4 bases and at J to 7 bases, leaving 4 bases not matched to a gene. This CDR3 has 16 amino acids. Germline V gives CDR1 LNHNV, CDR2 YYDKDF (reference sequence). CDR3 residues: CATSTGLAGGPNEQFF. CDR3 sequence (DNA): TGTGCCACCAGCACGGGACTAGCGGGAGGGCCTAATGAGCAGTTCTTC.

The chain has TRBV11-3 and TRBJ1-1, with D perhaps TRBD1 (5 bases). Trimming removed 1 base from V and 7 bases from J, with 10 bases in between. Germline lookup yields CDR1 SGHNT and CDR2 YENEEA. The CDR3 contains 13 residues. CDR3 amino acids: CASSLGQKIEAFF. For the CDR3, the DNA is TGTGCCAGCAGCTTAGGACAGAAGATTGAAGCTTTCTTT. The full variable domain, completed using reference TRBV11-3 and TRBJ1-1, is EAGVVQSPRYKIIEKKQPVAFWCNPISGHNTLYWYLQNLGQGPELLIRYENEEAVDDSQLPKDRFSAERLKGVDSTLKIQPAELGDSAVYLCASSLGQKIEAFFGQGTRLTVV.

This chain links TRBV9 with TRBJ2-1, with TRBD2 matching 9 bases. From germline, CDR1 is SGDLS and CDR2 YYNGEE. The CDR3 sequence is 17 residues long. V gave up 3 bases and J gave up 0 bases; unmatched junction bases: 7. In DNA form, the CDR3 reads TGTGCCAGCAGCGGACTAGCGGCCCCCAGCTCCTACAATGAGCAGTTCTTC. This gives the protein CASSGLAAPSSYNEQFF.

This clone was picked up one time. V is TRBV4-3 and J is TRBJ2-1; TRBD2 matches at 9 bases. The germline CDR1 and CDR2 sequences are LGHNA and YSLEER. The V and J ends lost 1 base and 3 bases, in that order; junction bases with no gene match: 13. The CDR3 is 19 amino acids. The DNA of the CDR3 is TGCGCCAGCAGCCAAGGGGCCGGCCGCAGCGGGAGGTTCTACAATGAGCAGTTCTTC. It yields the protein CASSQGAGRSGRFYNEQFF.

This clone appeared a single time. The J gene is TRBJ2-3, the V gene TRBV5-1, with D maybe TRBD2 (5 bases). This CDR3 is 14 amino acids long. Germline CDR1 reads SGHRS; CDR2 reads YFSETQ. V lost 6 bases and J lost 2, with 13 bases in between. The CDR3 is CASKPLGVTDTQYF. CDR3 bases: TGCGCCAGCAAGCCTTTGGGAGTCACAGATACGCAGTATTTT.

The chain recombines TRBV5-5 with TRBJ2-5; 10 positions agree with TRBD2. The V gene's germline CDR1 is SGHKS and CDR2 YYEKEE (reference sequence). V shed 4 bases, J shed 5 bases, and the junction held 8 bases outside the gene matches. This CDR3 contains 15 residues. The CDR3 loop is CASSVSGRARETQYF. As DNA, the CDR3 is TGTGCCAGCAGCGTAAGCGGGAGGGCCAGGGAGACCCAGTACTTC.

The gene calls are TRBV5-1 and TRBJ1-3; D is possibly TRBD1 (6 bases). Trimming stripped 0 bases from V and 4 bases from J, with 11 bases between. The CDR3 length is 15 residues. The germline V gene encodes CDR1 SGHRS and CDR2 YFSETQ. This CDR3 reads CASSLEAGAGNTIYF. The CDR3 bases are TGCGCCAGCAGCTTGGAGGCAGGGGCCGGAAACACCATATATTTT. Complete variable domain (other parts from reference TRBV5-1 and TRBJ1-3): KAGVTQTPRYLIKTRGQQVTLSCSPISGHRSVSWYQQTPGQGLQFLFEYFSETQRNKGNFPGRFSGRQFSNSRSEMNVSTLELGDSALYLCASSLEAGAGNTIYFGEGSWLTVV.

The V gene is TRBV7-2, the J gene TRBJ1-2; maybe TRBD1 (5 bases). Germline loops: CDR1 SGHTA, CDR2 FQGNSA. The ends were cut back, 4 bases at V and 1 base at J, with 10 bases in the middle. CDR3 size: 14 residues. CDR3 residues: CASSSTELNYGYTF. Here the CDR3 DNA reads TGTGCCAGCAGCTCGACAGAACTTAACTATGGCTACACCTTC.

The chain links TRBV3-1 (or the pseudogene TRBV3-2) to TRBJ2-2; 7 bases match TRBD2. Germline CDR1 is LGHDT and CDR2 is YNNKEL (reference sequence). J lost 7 bases, V lost 1 base, and 6 bases had no gene match. The CDR3 consists of 15 residues. CDR3 sequence: CASSQAPGLVGELFF. The CDR3 DNA reads as TGTGCCAGCAGCCAAGCTCCAGGACTAGTCGGGGAGCTGTTTTTT.

The CDR3 DNA reads TGCGCCAGCACGGGACAGGCCAACACCGGGGAGCTGTTTTTT. Encoded protein: CASTGQANTGELFF. The V gene is TRBV5-1, the J gene TRBJ2-2; 8 bases are a match to TRBD1. Germline CDR1 reads SGHRS; CDR2 reads YFSETQ. Unmatched junction bases numbered 3, after V lost 6 bases and J lost 2 bases. The CDR3 covers 14 residues. Using reference TRBV5-1 and TRBJ2-2 for the parts outside the CDR3, the full variable domain is KAGVTQTPRYLIKTRGQQVTLSCSPISGHRSVSWYQQTPGQGLQFLFEYFSETQRNKGNFPGRFSGRQFSNSRSEMNVSTLELGDSALYLCASTGQANTGELFFGEGSRLTVL.

The chain links TRBV7-2 to TRBJ2-4, with D perhaps matching TRBD1 (6 bases). V lost 1 base and J 5 bases, leaving 9 bases between the germline ends. CDR3 length: 14 amino acids. Germline CDR1 reads SGHTA; CDR2 reads FQGNSA. DNA for the CDR3: TGTGCCAGCAGCTTAGACTGGACAGAAAACATTCAGTACTTC. Translation gives CASSLDWTENIQYF.

The chain has TRBV5-1 and TRBJ2-1; TRBD2 matches 12 bases. This CDR3 has 17 amino acids. J was trimmed by 4 bases and V by 3 bases; bases with no gene match: 8. Germline-derived CDR1 and CDR2 are SGHRS and YFSETQ. CDR3 in amino acids: CASSYRTSGTLYNEQFF. In nucleotides, the CDR3 is TGCGCCAGCAGCTATCGGACTAGCGGGACTTTATACAATGAGCAGTTCTTC.